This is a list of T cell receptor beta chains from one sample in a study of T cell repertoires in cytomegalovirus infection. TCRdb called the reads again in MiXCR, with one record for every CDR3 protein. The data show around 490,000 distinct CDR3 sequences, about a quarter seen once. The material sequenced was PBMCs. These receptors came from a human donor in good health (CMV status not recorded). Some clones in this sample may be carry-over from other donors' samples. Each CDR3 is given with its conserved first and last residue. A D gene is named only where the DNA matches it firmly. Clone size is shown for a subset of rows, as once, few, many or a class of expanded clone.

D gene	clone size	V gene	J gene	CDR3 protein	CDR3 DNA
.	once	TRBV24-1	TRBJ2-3	CATSDLRTRSDTQYF	TGTGCCACCAGTGATTTGAGGACTCGAAGTGATACGCAGTATTTT
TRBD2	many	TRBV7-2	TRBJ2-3	CASSPRLAGGTDTQYF	TGTGCCAGCAGCCCCAGACTAGCGGGGGGCACAGATACGCAGTATTTT
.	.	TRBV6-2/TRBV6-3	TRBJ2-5	CAVGGYRFATQYF	TGTGCCGTGGGAGGCTACCGATTTGCGACCCAGTACTTC
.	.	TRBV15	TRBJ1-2	CATSREGSRHYGYTF	TGTGCCACCAGCAGAGAAGGCTCGAGGCACTATGGCTACACCTTC
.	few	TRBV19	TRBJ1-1	CASMERRGGIRTFF	TGTGCCAGTATGGAAAGACGCGGCGGTATTAGGACTTTCTTT
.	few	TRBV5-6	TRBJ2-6	CASSLWGNSGANVLTF	TGTGCCAGCAGCTTGTGGGGGAACTCTGGGGCCAACGTCCTGACTTTC
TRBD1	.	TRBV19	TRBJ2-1	CASTSLGGTGSNEQFF	TGTGCCAGTACTTCCCTTGGGGGGACAGGGAGCAATGAGCAGTTCTTC
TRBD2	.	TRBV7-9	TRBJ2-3	CASRGLVWGTDTQYF	TGTGCCAGCAGGGGACTAGTTTGGGGCACAGATACGCAGTATTTT
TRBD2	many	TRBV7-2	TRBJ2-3	CASSLGLAGVLNTQYF	TGTGCCAGCAGCTTAGGACTAGCGGGGGTTTTGAATACGCAGTATTTT
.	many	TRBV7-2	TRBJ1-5	CASSLALGVRQPQHF	TGTGCCAGCAGCTTAGCGCTAGGGGTGCGACAGCCCCAGCATTTT
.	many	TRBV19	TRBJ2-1	CASSIPRDTVSYNEQFF	TGTGCCAGTAGTATTCCCCGGGATACAGTCTCCTACAATGAGCAGTTCTTC
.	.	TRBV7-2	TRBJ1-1	CASSSTGTKSTEAFF	TGTGCCAGCAGCTCAACCGGGACTAAAAGCACTGAAGCTTTCTTT
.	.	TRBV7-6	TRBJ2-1	CASSLDQKDEQFF	TGTGCCAGCAGCTTAGACCAGAAGGATGAGCAGTTCTTC
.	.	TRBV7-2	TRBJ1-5	CASSYNPGENQPQHF	TGTGCCAGCAGTTATAATCCGGGAGAAAATCAGCCCCAGCATTTT
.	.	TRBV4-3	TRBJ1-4	CASSQDQQLSTNEKLFF	TGCGCCAGCAGCCAAGATCAGCAGCTTTCAACTAATGAAAAACTGTTTTTT
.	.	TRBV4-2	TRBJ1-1	CASSQDFTEAFF	TGTGCCAGCAGCCAAGACTTCACTGAAGCTTTCTTT
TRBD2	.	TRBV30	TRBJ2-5	CAWTPRLAGEETQYF	TGTGCCTGGACCCCGAGACTAGCGGGAGAAGAGACCCAGTACTTC
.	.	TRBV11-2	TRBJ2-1	CASSSLGSYNEQFF	TGTGCCAGCAGCTCTTTAGGGTCTTACAATGAGCAGTTCTTC
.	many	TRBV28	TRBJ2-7	CASSPILEAYEQYF	TGTGCCAGCAGTCCAATACTAGAAGCCTACGAGCAGTACTTC
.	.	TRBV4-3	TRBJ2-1	CASSQDKGLLRGNEQFF	TGCGCCAGCAGCCAAGATAAGGGACTCCTAAGGGGTAATGAGCAGTTCTTC
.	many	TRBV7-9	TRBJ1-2	CASSLESGYGYTF	TGTGCCAGCAGCTTAGAGAGTGGATATGGCTACACCTTC
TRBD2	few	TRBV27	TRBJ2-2	CASSPSDPSSGRAVGELFF	TGTGCCAGCAGTCCATCCGACCCCTCTAGCGGGAGGGCCGTCGGGGAGCTGTTTTTT
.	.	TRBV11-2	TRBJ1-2	CASRSTVNYGYTF	TGTGCCAGCAGATCCACAGTTAACTATGGCTACACCTTC
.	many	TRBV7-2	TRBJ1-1	CASSLRRNTEAFF	TGTGCCAGCAGCTTACGACGGAACACTGAAGCTTTCTTT
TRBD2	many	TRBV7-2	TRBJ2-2	CASSLVPLAPQTGELFF	TGTGCCAGCAGCTTAGTACCACTAGCGCCCCAGACCGGGGAGCTGTTTTTT
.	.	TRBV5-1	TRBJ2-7	CASSPRPQGGEQYF	TGCGCCAGCAGCCCGAGGCCGCAGGGCGGCGAGCAGTACTTC
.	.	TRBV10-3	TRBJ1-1	CAISEQNTEAFF	TGTGCCATCAGTGAGCAGAACACTGAAGCTTTCTTT
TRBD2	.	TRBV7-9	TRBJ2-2	CASSPRLAGVHGELFF	TGTGCCAGCAGCCCCAGACTAGCGGGAGTTCACGGGGAGCTGTTTTTT
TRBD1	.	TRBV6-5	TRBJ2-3	CASSYQGAGDTQYF	TGTGCCAGCAGTTACCAGGGGGCGGGAGATACGCAGTATTTT
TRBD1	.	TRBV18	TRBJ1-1	CASSVFGQGGTEAFF	TGTGCCAGCTCTGTCTTCGGACAGGGGGGCACTGAAGCTTTCTTT
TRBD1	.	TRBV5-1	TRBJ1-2	CASSLAGTADGYTF	TGCGCCAGCAGCTTGGCCGGGACAGCAGATGGCTACACCTTC
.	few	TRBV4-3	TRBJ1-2	CASSQDVGLGGYTF	TGCGCCAGCAGCCAAGATGTAGGGCTGGGAGGCTACACCTTC
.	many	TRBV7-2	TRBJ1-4	CASSPHMEEKLFF	TGTGCCAGCAGCCCCCATATGGAAGAAAAACTGTTTTTT
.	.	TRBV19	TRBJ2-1	CASSIALYNEQFF	TGTGCCAGTAGTATCGCACTTTACAATGAGCAGTTCTTC
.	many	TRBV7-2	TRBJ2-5	CASSLPGDTTQYF	TGTGCCAGCAGCTTACCAGGGGATACGACCCAGTACTTC
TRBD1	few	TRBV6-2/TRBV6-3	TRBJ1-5	CASSRQGLGYSNQPQHF	TGTGCCAGCAGTCGACAGGGGCTCGGGTATAGCAATCAGCCCCAGCATTTT
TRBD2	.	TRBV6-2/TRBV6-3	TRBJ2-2	CASSYNEKREVFGVTGELFF	TGTGCCAGCAGCTACAACGAAAAGCGGGAGGTTTTCGGCGTTACCGGGGAGCTGTTTTTT
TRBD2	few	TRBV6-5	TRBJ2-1	CASSRPGLAGSNEQFF	TGTGCCAGCAGTCGACCGGGACTAGCGGGATCCAATGAGCAGTTCTTC
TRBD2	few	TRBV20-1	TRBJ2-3	CSARRGLASTDTQYF	TGCAGTGCCCGAAGGGGACTAGCAAGCACAGATACGCAGTATTTT
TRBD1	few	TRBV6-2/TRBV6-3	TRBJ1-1	CASSPARGPSNTEAFF	TGTGCCAGCAGTCCCGCCAGGGGGCCATCGAACACTGAAGCTTTCTTT
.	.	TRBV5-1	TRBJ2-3	CASSFRAGLASDTQYF	TGCGCCAGCAGCTTTAGGGCGGGATTAGCCTCAGATACGCAGTATTTT
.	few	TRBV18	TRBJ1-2	CASSLRTHYGYTF	TGTGCCAGCTCCCTCAGGACCCACTATGGCTACACCTTC
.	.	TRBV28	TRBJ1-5	CASSFRERRQPQHF	TGTGCCAGCAGTTTTAGGGAGAGGCGACAGCCCCAGCATTTT
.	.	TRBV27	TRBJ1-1	CASSLRKGGEAFF	TGTGCCAGCAGTTTACGGAAAGGGGGTGAAGCTTTCTTT
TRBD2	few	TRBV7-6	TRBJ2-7	CASSYLAGGPGEQYF	TGTGCCAGCAGCTATCTAGCGGGAGGGCCCGGAGAGCAGTACTTC
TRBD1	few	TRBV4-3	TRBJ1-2	CASSQENRGPSYTF	TGCGCCAGCAGCCAAGAGAACAGGGGGCCGAGCTACACCTTC
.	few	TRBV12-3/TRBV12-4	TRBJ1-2	CASSQGARHYTF	TGTGCCAGCAGTCAAGGGGCCAGACACTACACCTTC
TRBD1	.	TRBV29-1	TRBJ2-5	CSVMRDRETQYF	TGCAGCGTGATGAGGGACAGAGAGACCCAGTACTTC
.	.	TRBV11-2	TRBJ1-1	CASSSEGVYVEAFF	TGTGCCAGCAGCTCCGAGGGGGTGTATGTTGAAGCTTTCTTT
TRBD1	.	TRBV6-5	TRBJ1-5	CASSGDRTQPQHF	TGTGCCAGCAGTGGGGACAGGACTCAGCCCCAGCATTTT
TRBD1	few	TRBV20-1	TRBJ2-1	CSATGQGIGDEQFF	TGCAGTGCTACCGGACAGGGGATAGGCGATGAGCAGTTCTTC
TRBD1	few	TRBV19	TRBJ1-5	CASSIDPSIATGARDQPQHF	TGTGCCAGTAGTATAGATCCATCAATCGCGACAGGGGCGCGGGATCAGCCCCAGCATTTT
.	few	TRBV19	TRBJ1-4	CASSIQAGVEKLFF	TGTGCCAGTAGTATCCAGGCAGGGGTTGAAAAACTGTTTTTT
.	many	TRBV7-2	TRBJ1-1	CASSWDTSLYGEAFF	TGTGCCAGCAGCTGGGACACGAGTCTGTACGGTGAAGCTTTCTTT
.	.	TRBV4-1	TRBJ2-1	CASSQDGLPRGYEQFF	TGCGCCAGCAGCCAAGATGGACTCCCCCGAGGCTATGAGCAGTTCTTC